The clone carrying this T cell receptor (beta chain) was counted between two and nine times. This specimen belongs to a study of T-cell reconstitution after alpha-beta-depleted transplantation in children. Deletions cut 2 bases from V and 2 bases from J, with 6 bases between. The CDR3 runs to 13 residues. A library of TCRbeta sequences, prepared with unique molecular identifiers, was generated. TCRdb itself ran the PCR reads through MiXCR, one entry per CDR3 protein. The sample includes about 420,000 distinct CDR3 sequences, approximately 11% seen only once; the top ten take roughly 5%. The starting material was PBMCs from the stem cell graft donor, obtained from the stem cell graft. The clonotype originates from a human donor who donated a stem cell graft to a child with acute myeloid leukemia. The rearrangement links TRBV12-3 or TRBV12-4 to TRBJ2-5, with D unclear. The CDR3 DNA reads TGTGCCAGCAGTTTACAACAGCAAGAGACCCAGTACTTC. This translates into CASSLQQQETQYF.